Listed below are T cell receptor beta chains from one sample, sequenced in a study of blood T cell repertoires in COVID-19. The assay was immunoSEQ multiplex PCR, and TCRdb's table has in-frame clones only and misses some. The sample has approximately 180,000 clones; 90% are singletons. Sequencing was performed on peripheral blood. These receptors came from a man in his forties or fifties with acute or convalescent COVID-19. Each CDR3 is given with its conserved first and last residue. The D gene is left open where the match is weak. Some rows mark clone size as missing; the rest say once, few, many or name a class of expanded clone.

J: TRBJ1-5; D: TRBD1; V: TRBV18; size: -; CDR3: CASSPGTGFIQPQHF; DNA: TGTGCCAGCTCACCGGGGACAGGGTTTATTCAGCCCCAGCATTTT
J: TRBJ2-1; D: -; V: TRBV5-5; size: -; CDR3: CASSLTARGEQFF; DNA: TGTGCCAGCAGCTTGACAGCCAGAGGGGAGCAGTTCTTC
J: TRBJ2-1; D: TRBD1; V: TRBV30; size: -; CDR3: CAWRGTGSGDEQFF; DNA: TGTGCCTGGAGGGGGACAGGGTCGGGGGATGAGCAGTTCTTC
J: TRBJ1-6; D: -; V: TRBV27; size: -; CDR3: CASSFLREPGGGSPLHF; DNA: TGTGCCAGCAGTTTTTTACGGGAACCTGGGGGCGGATCACCCCTCCACTTT
J: TRBJ2-1; D: -; V: TRBV24-1; size: -; CDR3: CATSDLRGSDEQFF; DNA: TGTGCCACCAGTGATTTACGGGGGAGCGATGAGCAGTTCTTC
J: TRBJ1-6; D: TRBD1; V: TRBV4-1; size: -; CDR3: CASSLTPGQLGSPLHF; DNA: TGCGCCAGCAGCCTAACCCCGGGACAGCTAGGTTCACCCCTCCACTTT
J: TRBJ2-5; D: -; V: TRBV4-3; size: -; CDR3: CASSPGQQETQYF; DNA: TGCGCCAGCAGCCCAGGACAGCAAGAGACCCAGTACTTC
J: TRBJ1-1; D: -; V: TRBV5-4; size: once; CDR3: CASSLEGRGYLEAFF; DNA: TGTGCCAGCAGCTTGGAGGGACGGGGGTATCTGGAAGCTTTCTTT
J: TRBJ1-5; D: -; V: TRBV6-5; size: -; CDR3: CASGQRGGGDQPQHF; DNA: TGTGCCAGCGGACAAAGGGGAGGGGGGGATCAGCCCCAGCATTTT
J: TRBJ1-2; D: -; V: TRBV2; size: -; CDR3: CASRATQDGYTF; DNA: TGTGCCAGCAGGGCCACACAGGATGGCTACACCTTC
J: TRBJ2-5; D: -; V: TRBV11-2; size: once; CDR3: CASSLERSRRETQYF; DNA: TGTGCCAGCAGCTTAGAACGGTCTAGGCGGGAGACCCAGTACTTC
J: TRBJ1-2; D: -; V: TRBV7-2; size: -; CDR3: CASRGIGRSNYGYTF; DNA: TGTGCCAGCAGGGGTATTGGCAGGTCTAACTATGGCTACACCTTC
J: TRBJ2-1; D: -; V: TRBV6-5; size: -; CDR3: CASRGSSYNEQFF; DNA: TGTGCCAGCAGAGGGAGCTCCTACAATGAGCAGTTCTTC
J: TRBJ1-2; D: TRBD1; V: TRBV19; size: few; CDR3: CACHRTGIGYTF; DNA: TGTGCCTGCCATAGGACAGGGATTGGCTACACCTTC
J: TRBJ2-7; D: TRBD2; V: TRBV28; size: -; CDR3: CASSLWIPGGDPYEQYF; DNA: TGTGCCAGCAGTTTATGGATCCCCGGGGGGGACCCCTACGAGCAGTACTTC
J: TRBJ2-3; D: TRBD1; V: TRBV7-2; size: few; CDR3: CASSLWGQGTDTQYF; DNA: TGTGCCAGCAGCTTATGGGGACAGGGGACAGATACGCAGTATTTT
J: TRBJ2-3; D: -; V: TRBV21-1; size: -; CDR3: CASSKGQLAGTNTDTQYF; DNA: TGTGCCAGCAGCAAAGGCCAGCTAGCGGGGACGAACACAGATACGCAGTATTTT
J: TRBJ2-3; D: TRBD2; V: TRBV10-3; size: -; CDR3: CAISDPAGGGTDTQYF; DNA: TGTGCCATCAGTGACCCAGCGGGGGGGGGCACAGATACGCAGTATTTT
J: TRBJ1-1; D: -; V: TRBV18; size: -; CDR3: CASSPTARRDAEAFF; DNA: TGTGCCAGCTCACCAACTGCTAGGAGGGACGCTGAAGCTTTCTTT
J: TRBJ2-4; D: TRBD2; V: TRBV28; size: -; CDR3: CASSVTSEKNIQYF; DNA: TGTGCCAGCAGTGTGACTAGCGAGAAAAACATTCAGTACTTC
J: TRBJ2-2; D: TRBD1; V: TRBV7-9; size: -; CDR3: CASSLQGAMNTGELFF; DNA: TGTGCCAGCAGCTTACAGGGGGCGATGAACACCGGGGAGCTGTTTTTT
J: TRBJ2-1; D: -; V: TRBV3-1/TRBV3-2; size: -; CDR3: CASSQAPAVNEQFF; DNA: TGTGCCAGCAGCCAAGCCCCAGCGGTTAATGAGCAGTTCTTC
J: TRBJ2-7; D: -; V: TRBV7-9; size: -; CDR3: CASSLSSGASYEQYF; DNA: TGTGCCAGCAGCTTAAGTAGCGGAGCCTCCTACGAGCAGTACTTC
J: TRBJ2-3; D: TRBD1; V: TRBV6-5; size: -; CDR3: CASSYSAGGRRDTQYF; DNA: TGTGCCAGCAGTTACTCCGCAGGGGGCAGGAGAGATACGCAGTATTTT
J: TRBJ2-4; D: TRBD1; V: TRBV6-6; size: once; CDR3: CASSPISAQGAGNIQYF; DNA: TGTGCCAGCAGTCCCATATCAGCACAGGGGGCTGGGAACATTCAGTACTTC
J: TRBJ1-2; D: TRBD1; V: TRBV2; size: -; CDR3: CASSLRDRSALNYGYTF; DNA: TGTGCCAGCAGTCTCCGGGACAGAAGCGCCTTAAACTATGGCTACACCTTC
J: TRBJ1-1; D: -; V: TRBV6-6; size: -; CDR3: CASSQNTRNTEAFF; DNA: TGTGCCAGCAGTCAAAATACAAGAAACACTGAAGCTTTCTTT
J: TRBJ2-2; D: TRBD2; V: TRBV10-3; size: once; CDR3: CATSGVGTGELFF; DNA: TGTGCCACCAGCGGGGTGGGGACCGGGGAGCTGTTTTTT
J: TRBJ2-2; D: -; V: TRBV10-3; size: -; CDR3: CASAERAQNTGELFF; DNA: TGTGCCAGCGCCGAGAGGGCACAAAACACCGGGGAGCTGTTTTTT
J: TRBJ1-2; D: -; V: TRBV6-2/TRBV6-3; size: -; CDR3: CASSPLRQRYPLYGYTF; DNA: TGTGCCAGCAGTCCCCTCCGGCAGCGCTACCCTCTCTATGGCTACACCTTC
J: TRBJ1-3; D: -; V: TRBV29-1; size: once; CDR3: CSAFVPGNTIYF; DNA: TGCAGCGCCTTTGTTCCTGGAAACACCATATATTTT
J: TRBJ2-5; D: TRBD2; V: TRBV28; size: once; CDR3: CASSLYPQGLAGQETQYF; DNA: TGTGCCAGCAGTTTATATCCCCAGGGACTAGCGGGGCAAGAGACCCAGTACTTC
J: TRBJ1-2; D: -; V: TRBV6-1; size: -; CDR3: CASSEALTAPNYGYTF; DNA: TGTGCCAGCAGTGAAGCGCTCACAGCCCCTAACTATGGCTACACCTTC
J: TRBJ2-3; D: -; V: TRBV6-2/TRBV6-3; size: -; CDR3: CASRYEPGSGTDTQYF; DNA: TGTGCCAGCAGATACGAACCAGGGTCTGGCACAGATACGCAGTATTTT
J: TRBJ1-1; D: -; V: TRBV10-3; size: -; CDR3: CAISKEGRMNTEAFF; DNA: TGTGCCATCAGCAAAGAAGGGAGGATGAACACTGAAGCTTTCTTT
J: TRBJ1-4; D: -; V: TRBV15; size: -; CDR3: CATRKGTGRFSTNEKLFF; DNA: TGTGCCACCAGGAAGGGAACAGGACGCTTTTCAACTAATGAAAAACTGTTTTTT
J: TRBJ2-1; D: -; V: TRBV15; size: once; CDR3: CATSRRELGGEQFF; DNA: TGTGCCACCAGCAGGAGGGAATTGGGGGGTGAGCAGTTCTTC
J: TRBJ2-2; D: TRBD2; V: TRBV5-1; size: -; CDR3: CASSRLAGDNTGELFF; DNA: TGCGCCAGCAGCCGACTAGCGGGAGATAACACCGGGGAGCTGTTTTTT
J: TRBJ2-5; D: TRBD2; V: TRBV10-3; size: -; CDR3: CAISAPGLAGAGETQYF; DNA: TGTGCCATCAGTGCACCGGGACTAGCGGGGGCGGGAGAGACCCAGTACTTC
J: TRBJ2-7; D: TRBD2; V: TRBV11-2; size: -; CDR3: CASSPMGAGENYEQYF; DNA: TGTGCCAGCAGCCCGATGGGAGCGGGAGAGAATTACGAGCAGTACTTC
J: TRBJ2-7; D: TRBD1; V: TRBV7-6; size: -; CDR3: CASSRTGTGEYEQYF; DNA: TGTGCCAGCAGCCGTACCGGGACAGGGGAGTACGAGCAGTACTTC
J: TRBJ1-1; D: -; V: TRBV11-2; size: -; CDR3: CASSLDRWNTEAFF; DNA: TGTGCCAGCAGCTTAGACAGATGGAACACTGAAGCTTTCTTT
J: TRBJ1-2; D: TRBD1; V: TRBV29-1; size: -; CDR3: CSVLGQSNGYTF; DNA: TGCAGCGTTCTGGGACAGAGCAATGGCTACACCTTC
J: TRBJ1-1; D: -; V: TRBV30; size: -; CDR3: CAWSVGRVQGTEAFF; DNA: TGTGCCTGGAGTGTAGGACGGGTCCAGGGGACTGAAGCTTTCTTT
J: TRBJ1-1; D: TRBD1; V: TRBV19; size: -; CDR3: CASSMGQGWTEAFF; DNA: TGTGCCAGTAGTATGGGACAGGGGTGGACTGAAGCTTTCTTT
J: TRBJ2-5; D: TRBD1; V: TRBV20-1; size: -; CDR3: CSADRAETQYF; DNA: TGCAGTGCAGACAGGGCAGAGACCCAGTACTTC
J: TRBJ1-6; D: -; V: TRBV6-1; size: -; CDR3: CASSERMGTGSYNSPLHF; DNA: TGTGCCAGCAGTGAAAGGATGGGTACAGGCTCCTATAATTCACCCCTCCACTTT
J: TRBJ1-1; D: -; V: TRBV18; size: -; CDR3: CASSPGGKGAGILAAFF; DNA: TGTGCCAGCTCACCGGGGGGTAAGGGCGCCGGCATATTAGCGGCTTTCTTT
J: TRBJ2-3; D: -; V: TRBV24-1; size: -; CDR3: CATRSGTDTQYF; DNA: TGTGCCACCCGTTCAGGCACAGATACGCAGTATTTT
J: TRBJ2-3; D: TRBD2; V: TRBV10-3; size: -; CDR3: CAISGLATDTQYF; DNA: TGTGCCATCAGCGGACTAGCGACAGATACGCAGTATTTT
J: TRBJ1-5; D: -; V: TRBV4-1; size: -; CDR3: CASSQDPLNQPQHF; DNA: TGCGCCAGCAGCCAAGACCCCCTAAATCAGCCCCAGCATTTT
J: TRBJ2-5; D: TRBD2; V: TRBV5-1; size: -; CDR3: CASSLVLAGGQETQYF; DNA: TGCGCCAGCAGCTTGGTGTTAGCGGGAGGTCAAGAGACCCAGTACTTC
J: TRBJ2-1; D: -; V: TRBV14; size: once; CDR3: CASARWSYNEQFF; DNA: TGTGCCAGCGCCCGGTGGTCCTACAATGAGCAGTTCTTC
J: TRBJ2-1; D: TRBD2; V: TRBV19; size: once; CDR3: CASSRVPGTSGDNEQFF; DNA: TGTGCCAGTAGCCGGGTGCCGGGGACTAGCGGGGACAATGAGCAGTTCTTC